This is a list of T cell receptor beta chains from one sample in a study of T-cell reconstitution after alpha-beta-depleted transplantation in children. TCRdb reanalysed the PCR reads using MiXCR and keeps one entry per CDR3 protein. The table has tens of thousands of distinct CDR3 sequences, 44% seen once. Sequencing was performed on PBMCs, mostly from graft donor cells, taken 360 days after TCRalphabeta/CD19-depleted stem cell transplant. These receptors came from a male patient between 5 and 17 years old who had a stem cell transplant for acute lymphoblastic leukemia, so the T cells may come from the graft donor. CDR3s include the opening cysteine and the closing phenylalanine or tryptophan.

v_call	j_call	cdr3_aa
TRBV7-8	TRBJ2-1	CASRGRAAYNEQFF
TRBV4-2	TRBJ2-7	CASSAWGPTYEQYF
TRBV20-1	TRBJ2-7	CSAPGADYEQYF
TRBV13	TRBJ1-2	CASSLGPTEHYGYTF
TRBV4-1	TRBJ1-5	CASSKVQPQHF
TRBV27	TRBJ2-7	CASSSTASYEQYF
TRBV12-3/TRBV12-4	TRBJ2-3	CASSFPPSTDTQYF
TRBV7-3	TRBJ2-1	CASSRTSGSSYNEQFF
TRBV19	TRBJ1-5	CASSWGQGGQPQHF
TRBV12-3/TRBV12-4	TRBJ2-1	CASSRTSGGNNEQFF
TRBV11-2	TRBJ2-3	CASSLGLGRTDTQYF
TRBV27	TRBJ2-5	CASSPRYQETQYF
TRBV5-1	TRBJ2-1	CASSFLAERDNEQFF
TRBV6-5	TRBJ2-2	CASSTSGRSTGELFF
TRBV6-5	TRBJ1-5	CASRPRRINQPQHF
TRBV27	TRBJ2-1	CASSLSPRTGEQFF
TRBV11-2	TRBJ2-1	CASSVDRVGNEQFF
TRBV28	TRBJ1-1	CASSLPGPMNTEAFF
TRBV12-3/TRBV12-4	TRBJ1-1	CASSLVGGGTEAFF
TRBV27	TRBJ1-1	CASSFGQLNTEAFF
TRBV6-2/TRBV6-3	TRBJ2-5	CASSTDTQETQYF
TRBV9	TRBJ2-1	CASSARTSGGSNEQFF
TRBV5-1	TRBJ2-7	CASSLWAPTARYEQYF
TRBV10-1	TRBJ2-1	CASSSTGSSYNEQFF
TRBV20-1	TRBJ2-3	CSASTGTDTQYF
TRBV5-1	TRBJ2-5	CASSLEDRAQETQYF
TRBV29-1	TRBJ2-2	CIPPLAGELFF
TRBV5-1	TRBJ2-3	CASSPTVTDTQYF
TRBV5-4	TRBJ2-3	CASSPAGGALGADTQYF
TRBV12-3/TRBV12-4	TRBJ2-3	CASSLSRSADTQYF
TRBV5-1	TRBJ2-3	CASSPLGTDTQYF
TRBV10-2	TRBJ2-1	CASLWFGGQFF
TRBV24-1	TRBJ1-1	CAPEDQMNTEAFF
TRBV7-2	TRBJ2-7	CASSSRQEAYEQYF
TRBV5-1	TRBJ2-1	CASSLAVGALYNEQFF
TRBV12-3/TRBV12-4	TRBJ2-4	CASKILGGTNIQYF
TRBV9	TRBJ2-2	CASRPPGGVGELFF
TRBV20-1	TRBJ2-1	CSASPYVHSNEQFF
TRBV4-1	TRBJ1-4	CASSQDSLPNEKLFF